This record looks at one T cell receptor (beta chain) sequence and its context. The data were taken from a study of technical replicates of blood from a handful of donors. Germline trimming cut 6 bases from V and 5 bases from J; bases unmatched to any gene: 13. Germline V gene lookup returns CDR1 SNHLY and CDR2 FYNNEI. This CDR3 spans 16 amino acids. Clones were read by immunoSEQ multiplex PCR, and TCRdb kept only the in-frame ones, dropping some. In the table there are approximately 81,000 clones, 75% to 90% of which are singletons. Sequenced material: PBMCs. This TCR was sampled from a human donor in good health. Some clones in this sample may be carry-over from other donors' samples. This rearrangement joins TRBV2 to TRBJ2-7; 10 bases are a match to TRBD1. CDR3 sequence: CASRAGAGTGADEQYF. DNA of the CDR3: TGTGCCAGCAGGGCAGGGGCCGGGACAGGGGCCGACGAGCAGTACTTC.